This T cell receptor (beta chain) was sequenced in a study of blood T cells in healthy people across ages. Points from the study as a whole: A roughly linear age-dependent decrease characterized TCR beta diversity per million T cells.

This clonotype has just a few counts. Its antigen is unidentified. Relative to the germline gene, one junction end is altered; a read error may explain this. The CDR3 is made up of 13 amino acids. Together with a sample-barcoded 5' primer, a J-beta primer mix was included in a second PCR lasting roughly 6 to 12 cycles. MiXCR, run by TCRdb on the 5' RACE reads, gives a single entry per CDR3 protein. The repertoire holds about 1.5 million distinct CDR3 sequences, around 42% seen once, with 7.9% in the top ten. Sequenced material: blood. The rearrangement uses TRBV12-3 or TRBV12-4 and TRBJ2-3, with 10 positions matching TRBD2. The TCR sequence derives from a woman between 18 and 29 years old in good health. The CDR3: CASSLAGVDTQYF. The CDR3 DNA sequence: TGTGCCAGCAGTCTAGCGGGGGTAGATACGCAGTATTTT.